The clone carrying this T cell receptor beta chain was detected once. This sample stems from a study of blood T cell repertoires in COVID-19. Study-wide context: The analysed material was cDNA or gDNA that came from T cells, B-cell-depleted T cells, or PBMCs.

CDR1 is SEHNR, CDR2 FQNEAQ, per germline (reference sequence). The CDR3 loop spans 14 amino acids. The V end lost 4 bases, the J end lost 4 bases, and 13 bases lay between the germline ends. TCRdb's copy holds only in-frame clones and misses some; the assay was immunoSEQ multiplex PCR. The sample yields some 180,000 clones, about 80% seen once. The source material was peripheral blood. V is TRBV7-9 and J is TRBJ1-1; D is unclear. The clonotype originates from a woman in her 50s with active or convalescent COVID-19. Here the CDR3 reads CASSSSLGSTEAFF. In DNA form, the CDR3 reads TGTGCCAGCAGCTCAAGTCTAGGGAGCACTGAAGCTTTCTTT.